One and the same sample provided the 14 T cell receptor beta chains below, sequenced in a study of CD8+ T cells in alopecia areata. Indicated treatment: oral pan-JAK inhibitor, 5-10 mg twice daily. Following extraction, RNA underwent reverse transcription to cDNA, which served as the sequencing template. Produced via immunoSEQ multiplex PCR; TCRdb's table is partial and in-frame only. There are some 150,000 clones in the sample; roughly nine tenths occur only once, and about 13% lies in the top ten. The material was CD8+ T cells sorted from blood, obtained at week 4, from a patient treated with tofacitinib. All receptors derive from a human donor with alopecia areata.

The chain joins TRBV2 to TRBJ2-7; D is possibly TRBD1 or TRBD2 (5 bases each). Germline V gene data show CDR1 as SNHLY and CDR2 as FYNNEI. The length of the CDR3 is 13 residues. The germline V and J ends were trimmed by 7 bases and 7 bases, with 17 bases remaining between them. The CDR3 region has the DNA TGTGCCAGCACCTTGGGGGTGGAGACGGAGCAGTACTTC. As protein: CASTLGVETEQYF.

The CDR3 DNA reads TGTGCCAGCAGCCTGGGACTTTCAGGGGAGCTGTTTTTT. Its translation: CASSLGLSGELFF. The chain combines TRBV7-7 with TRBJ2-2; D possibly corresponds to TRBD2 (6 bases). The CDR3 extends over 13 amino acids. Deletions cut 5 bases from V and 8 bases from J, with 12 bases between. Germline CDR1 reads SSHAT; CDR2 reads FNYEAQ (reference sequence).

The chain links TRBV7-2 to TRBJ1-2; a weak D match, TRBD1 (6 bases). Deletions cut 1 base from V and 4 bases from J, with 13 bases between. Germline-derived CDR1 and CDR2 are SGHTA and FQGNSA. There are 15 residues in the CDR3. In DNA form, the CDR3 reads TGTGCCAGCAGCTTAGTTCACAGGGATTTCTATGGCTACACCTTC. Its translation is CASSLVHRDFYGYTF.

This chain links TRBV5-6 with TRBJ1-1; 8 bases match TRBD1. V dropped 4 bases and J dropped 5; count of bases not matched to a gene: 4. CDR1 and CDR2 from the germline V gene are SGHDT and YYEEEE. There are 13 residues in the CDR3. DNA for the CDR3: TGTGCCAGCAGCCGGACAGGGTATACTGAAGCTTTCTTT. Translating gives CASSRTGYTEAFF.

The chain is built from TRBV7-9 and TRBJ2-2; 10 positions match TRBD1. From germline, CDR1 is SEHNR and CDR2 FQNEAQ (reference sequence). V lost 7 bases and J lost 0; bases outside the gene matches: 14. This CDR3 spans 19 amino acids. The CDR3: CASTSGDRGPNSNTGELFF. The CDR3, as DNA: TGTGCCAGCACCAGCGGAGACAGGGGGCCTAATTCGAACACCGGGGAGCTGTTTTTT. Full variable domain (outside the CDR3, taken from reference TRBV7-9 and TRBJ2-2): DTGVSQNPRHKITKRGQNVTFRCDPISEHNRLYWYRQTLGQGPEFLTYFQNEAQLEKSRLLSDRFSAERPKGSFSTLEIQRTEQGDSAMYLCASTSGDRGPNSNTGELFFGEGSRLTVL.

This clone was observed a single time. The rearrangement links TRBV7-9 to TRBJ1-1, with 10 bases lining up with TRBD1. The CDR3 is made up of 14 amino acids. The germline V gene encodes CDR1 SEHNR and CDR2 FQNEAQ (reference sequence). J lost 4 bases, V lost 4 bases, and 3 bases had no gene match. As DNA, the CDR3 is TGTGCCAGCAGCTCCCGGGACAGGGGCACTGAAGCTTTCTTT. It specifies CASSSRDRGTEAFF. Full variable domain (remainder filled in from reference TRBV7-9 and TRBJ1-1): DTGVSQNPRHKITKRGQNVTFRCDPISEHNRLYWYRQTLGQGPEFLTYFQNEAQLEKSRLLSDRFSAERPKGSFSTLEIQRTEQGDSAMYLCASSSRDRGTEAFFGQGTRLTVV.

This clone was detected once. This rearrangement joins TRBV7-6 to TRBJ2-5; TRBD2 aligns across 7 bases. The junction had 16 bases not matched to a gene; V was cut back by 4 bases and J by 5 bases. The germline V gene encodes CDR1 SGHVS and CDR2 FNYEAQ. The CDR3 contains 17 residues. CDR3 in DNA: TGTGCCAGCAGCTCGAACGAAGCGGGACCGGCGTGGGAGACCCAGTACTTC. As protein: CASSSNEAGPAWETQYF. Supplemented by reference TRBV7-6 and TRBJ2-5, the full variable domain reads GAGVSQSPRYKVTKRGQDVALRCDPISGHVSLYWYRQALGQGPEFLTYFNYEAQQDKSGLPNDRFSAERPEGSISTLTIQRTEQRDSAMYRCASSSNEAGPAWETQYFGPGTRLLVL.

The genes are TRBV29-1 and TRBJ2-3, with 12 bases matching TRBD2. Trimming cost V 5 bases and J 0 bases; bases outside gene matches: 9. The CDR3 totals 17 residues. Per the germline V gene, CDR1 is SQVTM and CDR2 is ANQGSEA. The CDR3, as DNA: TGCAGCGTTTGGACTAGCGGGGACGAAACTAGCACAGATACGCAGTATTTT. Its translation: CSVWTSGDETSTDTQYF.

This clone has a handful of counts. V is TRBV7-9 and J is TRBJ2-5; 7 positions match TRBD2. Per germline, CDR1 SEHNR and CDR2 FQNEAQ (reference sequence). Germline trimming cut 2 bases from V and 6 bases from J; bases unmatched to any gene: 3. The CDR3 totals 13 residues. The CDR3 is CASSLHGGKTQYF. The DNA for the CDR3 is TGTGCCAGCAGCTTACACGGGGGGAAGACCCAGTACTTC.

This clone was detected only once. The chain uses TRBV6-5 and TRBJ1-4, with D perhaps TRBD1 (6 bases). Germline V gives CDR1 MNHEY, CDR2 SVGAGI. CDR3 size: 15 residues. V was clipped by 0 bases and J by 7 bases, with 12 bases between them. The DNA for the CDR3 is TGTGCCAGCAGTTACTCTCTGGGGGGCTCTGAAAAACTGTTTTTT. Translated, it gives CASSYSLGGSEKLFF.

This clone was recorded once. The chain's CDR3 is CSVEQGTYHNEQFF. The CDR3 nucleotides are TGCAGCGTGGAACAGGGGACCTACCACAATGAGCAGTTCTTC. The J gene is TRBJ2-1, the V gene TRBV29-1; 7 nucleotides match TRBD1. Germline CDR1 reads SQVTM; CDR2 reads ANQGSEA. Trimming cost V 6 bases and J 5 bases; bases outside gene matches: 10. The CDR3 extends over 14 amino acids.

The chain combines TRBV7-9 with TRBJ2-7; 8 positions match TRBD2. J lost 3 bases, V lost 1 base, and 2 bases had no gene match. The CDR3 has 14 residues. Germline values: CDR1 SEHNR, CDR2 FQNEAQ (reference sequence). The CDR3: CASSLERGIYEQYF. The CDR3 coding sequence is TGTGCCAGCAGCTTAGAGCGGGGGATCTACGAGCAGTACTTC. Full variable domain (missing parts from reference TRBV7-9 and TRBJ2-7): DTGVSQNPRHKITKRGQNVTFRCDPISEHNRLYWYRQTLGQGPEFLTYFQNEAQLEKSRLLSDRFSAERPKGSFSTLEIQRTEQGDSAMYLCASSLERGIYEQYFGPGTRLTVT.

The chain recombines TRBV29-1 with TRBJ1-2; D not certain. The CDR3 is 11 residues long. The V end was cut by 7 bases, the J end by 8 bases, with 14 bases between. CDR1 is SQVTM and CDR2 is ANQGSEA in the germline V gene. CDR3 amino acids: CSASSREGYTF. Written as DNA, the CDR3 is TGCAGCGCTTCGTCGCGTGAGGGCTACACCTTC.

The CDR3 reads CASSIQFEGGGGGGELFF. As DNA, the CDR3 is TGTGCCAGTAGTATCCAATTTGAAGGAGGGGGCGGAGGCGGGGAGCTGTTTTTT. The chain couples TRBV19 to TRBJ2-2; a weak D match, TRBD1 (7 bases). There are 18 residues in the CDR3. V was pared by 3 bases and J by 7 bases, with 24 bases between. Germline CDR1 and CDR2: LNHDA and SQIVND (reference sequence).